This T cell receptor (beta chain) originates from a study of regulatory T cells in long-lasting Graves disease. To make TCR beta libraries, researchers used iRepertoire HTBI primers and Arm-PCR of CDR3 regions. TCRdb re-derived calls from the multiplex PCR reads in MiXCR, one entry per CDR3 protein. The table records 530,000 or so distinct CDR3 sequences, 16% of them present only once. The sample holds many counts of this clonotype. The CDR3 extends over 13 amino acids. V was trimmed by 1 base and J by 4 bases, leaving 4 bases between them. CDR1 is SNHLY, CDR2 FYNNEI, per germline. As to time point: newly diagnosed GD, antithyroid drugs for less than 3 months. Construction of the TCR library relied on RNA isolated from PBMCs. The guidelines of the American Thyroid Association were the basis for diagnosing Graves' disease. This sample was shared with a second study, whose subject was T cells in Graves' hyperthyroidism and ophthalmopathy. That paper states: The authors deemed Graves' hyperthyroidism stable absent ophthalmopathy progression within 18 months. Among the patients, aged 18 to 65, hyperthyroidism was newly diagnosed and had lasted under 2 months.

Sample: peripheral blood mononuclear cells (PBMCs), taken at new diagnosis, from a patient treated with antithyroid drugs. The rearrangement links TRBV2 to TRBJ1-4, with no clear D. The sequence was collected from a man aged 18 to 29 with Graves disease. CDR3 region: CASSEGHNEKLFF. Here the CDR3 DNA reads TGTGCCAGCAGTGAAGGGCATAATGAAAAACTGTTTTTT.